The rows below give T cell receptor beta chains drawn from one sample of a study of regulatory T cells in long-lasting Graves disease. From the multiplex PCR reads, TCRdb called clonotypes with MiXCR, one entry per CDR3 protein. The sample contains about 430,000 distinct CDR3 sequences, 21% of which appear only once. The starting material was peripheral blood mononuclear cells (PBMCs), obtained when the disease was refractory, from a patient treated with antithyroid drugs. The receptors were gathered from a female donor with Graves disease. The CDR3 runs from the conserved cysteine through the conserved F or W. A D gene is named only where the DNA matches it firmly. Only part of the rows carry a size: once, few, many, or a class if the clone is expanded.

NA | NA | TRBJ1-2 | TRBV7-9 | TGTGCCAGTACCGGGGTGACGGTATATGGCTACACCTTC | CASTGVTVYGYTF
TRBD1 | few | TRBJ1-5 | TRBV18 | TGTGCCAGCTCAGCAGGACAGGGGGATAGCAATCAGCCCCAGCATTTT | CASSAGQGDSNQPQHF
NA | NA | TRBJ1-1 | TRBV7-3 | TGTGCCAGCCGCATAACAGGGAGTAGCACTGAAGCTTTCTTT | CASRITGSSTEAFF
NA | few | TRBJ2-7 | TRBV29-1 | TGCAGCGTTGAAGAACGGACCACCTACGAGCAGTACTTC | CSVEERTTYEQYF
NA | many | TRBJ1-2 | TRBV2 | TGTGCCAGCAGTCCAGTGATAGACAGGCCCGGAGATGGCTACACCTTC | CASSPVIDRPGDGYTF
NA | few | TRBJ2-7 | TRBV5-1 | TGCGCCAGCAGCCCCTTAGACCTAGACTACGAGCAGTACTTC | CASSPLDLDYEQYF
NA | few | TRBJ1-1 | TRBV3-1 | TGTGCCAGCAGCCAAGGCCTGGGAAGGGTGGACACTGAAGCTTTCTTT | CASSQGLGRVDTEAFF
NA | few | TRBJ1-4 | TRBV5-1 | TGCGCCAGCAGCCTCGGACGGTTAGATGAAAAACTGTTTTTT | CASSLGRLDEKLFF
NA | once | TRBJ2-2 | TRBV20-1 | TGCAGTGCTAGAGTATTGGGCGGGACGAACACCGGGGAGCTGTTTTTT | CSARVLGGTNTGELFF
NA | many | TRBJ1-1 | TRBV28 | TGTGCCAGCAGCCCGGGACAACAGGAGGGGAACACTGAAGCTTTCTTT | CASSPGQQEGNTEAFF
TRBD2 | many | TRBJ2-7 | TRBV2 | TGTGCCAGCACATCGGGAGGGTCCTTCGAGCAGTACTTC | CASTSGGSFEQYF
NA | NA | TRBJ2-2 | TRBV5-1 | TGCGCCAGCAGCTTACCAGCCGGCACCGGGGAGCTGTTTTTT | CASSLPAGTGELFF
NA | many | TRBJ2-4 | TRBV20-1 | TGCAGTGCTAGAGCGGCGGGGAGGGCCAAAAACATTCAGTACTTC | CSARAAGRAKNIQYF
NA | many | TRBJ2-5 | TRBV28 | TGTGCCAGCAGTTTTCCCCCCCGACAGTGGGAGTACCAAGAGACCCAGTACTTC | CASSFPPRQWEYQETQYF
NA | NA | TRBJ2-1 | TRBV18 | TGTGCCAGCTCACCACCGACCGAAAGCTCCTACAATGAGCAGTTCTTC | CASSPPTESSYNEQFF
NA | NA | TRBJ1-5 | TRBV3-1 | TGTGCCTACAGCCAAGGGCGTAGCAATCAGCCCCAGCATTTT | CAYSQGRSNQPQHF
NA | many | TRBJ2-5 | TRBV28 | TGTGCCAGCAGTTTGAACAGGCCACGGGGGACCCAGTACTTC | CASSLNRPRGTQYF
NA | few | TRBJ2-7 | TRBV14 | TGTGCCAGCAGCAACCTACCCGACGAGCAGTACTTC | CASSNLPDEQYF
NA | once | TRBJ2-4 | TRBV7-9 | TGTGCCAGCAGCTTTGGGTTTTCTGCGGCAGTAGCCAAAAACATTCAGTACTTC | CASSFGFSAAVAKNIQYF
NA | few | TRBJ1-5 | TRBV5-5 | TGTGCCAGCAGCCCAACAGGTTATAGCAATCAGCCCCAGCATTTT | CASSPTGYSNQPQHF
TRBD2 | NA | TRBJ2-1 | TRBV7-9 | TGTGCCAGCAGCTTAGTACCACCGGGACTAGCGGGAGCTAATGAGCAGTTCTTC | CASSLVPPGLAGANEQFF
NA | many | TRBJ1-6 | TRBV10-3 | TGTGCCATCAGTGGGGCGGGTCAAAGCACTAATTCACCCCTCCACTTT | CAISGAGQSTNSPLHF
TRBD2 | few | TRBJ2-7 | TRBV7-9 | TGTGCCAGCAGTACCATAGCGGGAGGGCCAACAGTCTCCTACGAGCAGTACTTC | CASSTIAGGPTVSYEQYF
TRBD1 | NA | TRBJ1-2 | TRBV5-1 | TGCGCCAGCAGCTTGGACCGGACAGGGACCGGCTACACCTTC | CASSLDRTGTGYTF
NA | NA | TRBJ1-5 | TRBV6-1 | TGTGCCAGCAGTGAAGATGGGGTAGGGCAGCCCCAGCATTTT | CASSEDGVGQPQHF
NA | NA | TRBJ2-7 | TRBV3-1 | TGTGCCAGCAGCCAACTGGCAAACGAGCAGTACTTC | CASSQLANEQYF
TRBD2 | many | TRBJ2-7 | TRBV13 | TGTGCCAGCAGCTCGGGACTACGCGAGCAGTACTTC | CASSSGLREQYF
NA | few | TRBJ2-7 | TRBV2 | TGTGCCAGCAGTGAAGCTGCCGTCTACGAGCAGTACTTC | CASSEAAVYEQYF
TRBD1 | few | TRBJ1-2 | TRBV5-1 | TGCGCCAGCAGCTTGGACGGGACAGGGTATCGCTATGGCTACACCTTC | CASSLDGTGYRYGYTF
TRBD1 | many | TRBJ2-2 | TRBV28 | TGTGCCACGATTTTGACAGGGTTTACCGGGGAGCTGTTTTTT | CATILTGFTGELFF
NA | few | TRBJ1-1 | TRBV7-9 | TGTGCCAGCAGCTTAGTTTCGACCTGGAACACTGAAGCTTTCTTT | CASSLVSTWNTEAFF
NA | many | TRBJ2-7 | TRBV2 | TGTGCCAGCACCCTATGGGGTTCCGAGCAGTACTTC | CASTLWGSEQYF
TRBD2 | NA | TRBJ2-2 | TRBV5-4 | TGTGCCGCCCGACTAGCGGGAGACACCGGGGAGCTGTTTTTT | CAARLAGDTGELFF
NA | NA | TRBJ1-6 | TRBV19 | TGTGCCAGTAGTATGCAGAATAATTCACCCCTCCACTTT | CASSMQNNSPLHF
NA | few | TRBJ2-7 | TRBV6-1 | TGTGCCAGCAGTGACAATCCCTCCCCGGGGGAGTACTTC | CASSDNPSPGEYF
TRBD1 | NA | TRBJ1-2 | TRBV2 | TGTGCCAGCAGCTGGGACAGGGGGATTTATGGCTACACCTTC | CASSWDRGIYGYTF
NA | many | TRBJ1-4 | TRBV18 | TGTGCCAGCTCCAGGGAGACAGGAACTAATGAAAAACTGTTTTTT | CASSRETGTNEKLFF
TRBD1 | NA | TRBJ2-7 | TRBV14 | TGTGCCAGCAGCCAAGCCAGGGACAGGGTTTACCCCCCTCCGGACGAGCAGTACTTC | CASSQARDRVYPPPDEQYF
NA | many | TRBJ2-7 | TRBV15 | TGTGCCACCAGCGGGGAAAATATTGGCTACGAGCAGTACTTC | CATSGENIGYEQYF
NA | once | TRBJ2-1 | TRBV14 | TGTGCCAGCAGCCAAGATCGGGTTGGGGGATGGGAGCAGTTCTTC | CASSQDRVGGWEQFF
TRBD2 | few | TRBJ2-2 | TRBV20-1 | TGCAGTGCTAATAGAGAGGGACTAGCGGGAGATACCGGGGAGCTGTTTTTT | CSANREGLAGDTGELFF
NA | few | TRBJ2-2 | TRBV9 | TGTGCCAGCAGCGTAGAACTAGACGGCGGGGAGCTGTTTTTT | CASSVELDGGELFF
NA | NA | TRBJ2-7 | TRBV2 | TGTGCCAGCACAACCCGCCTAGCGTCCCGCTCCTACGAGCAGTACTTC | CASTTRLASRSYEQYF
NA | many | TRBJ2-7 | TRBV28 | TGTGCCAGCAGTCCGGACGGCCCCGACGAGCAGTACTTC | CASSPDGPDEQYF
TRBD2 | many | TRBJ2-4 | TRBV3-1 | TGTGCCAGCAGCCAAGATCGGGCCTCACAGCGGGGCATTCAGTACTTC | CASSQDRASQRGIQYF
TRBD1 | NA | TRBJ1-1 | TRBV20-1 | TGCAGTGCTTTCCACGACAGGGATGACCAAGCTTTCTTT | CSAFHDRDDQAFF
NA | few | TRBJ2-5 | TRBV5-1 | TGCGCCAGCAGCTTGATGGGGGCGCAGAATCAAGAGACCCAGTACTTC | CASSLMGAQNQETQYF
NA | many | TRBJ2-7 | TRBV3-1 | TGTGCCAGCAGCCAATCGGGGGACGAGCAGTACTTC | CASSQSGDEQYF
NA | many | TRBJ1-5 | TRBV3-1 | TGTGCCAGCAGCCAAGAAGGGCCGGGCCAGCCCCAGCATTTT | CASSQEGPGQPQHF
NA | many | TRBJ2-7 | TRBV15 | TGTGCCACCAGCAGCGGGAACTACGAGCAGTACTTC | CATSSGNYEQYF
TRBD2 | NA | TRBJ2-7 | TRBV6-5 | TGTGCCAGCAGTTACTCGAAGGGAGGGCCGTACGAGCAGTACTTC | CASSYSKGGPYEQYF
TRBD1 | NA | TRBJ1-1 | TRBV10-3 | TGTGCCACAATCCGACAGGGTTTGAACACTGAAGCTTTCTTT | CATIRQGLNTEAFF
NA | NA | TRBJ2-7 | TRBV5-1 | TGCGCCAGCAGCTTGGTATCGATCGGCCTAGCCTACGAGCAGTACTTC | CASSLVSIGLAYEQYF
NA | many | TRBJ2-5 | TRBV25-1 | TGTGCCAGCAGTGAATCAGGACGGTGGGCCGAGACCCAGTACTTC | CASSESGRWAETQYF
NA | many | TRBJ1-3 | TRBV11-2 | TGTGCCAGCAGCCCAGGGACAAACGGAAACACCATATATTTT | CASSPGTNGNTIYF